Listed below are T cell receptor beta chains from one sample, sequenced in a study of blood T cells in healthy people across ages. Via MiXCR, TCRdb re-called the 5' RACE reads, giving one row per CDR3 protein. The top ten clones hold about 27% of a sample with about 900,000 distinct CDR3 sequences, 62% of them seen once. The sequenced sample was blood. These receptor sequences come from a man aged 25-45 years in good health. Both conserved end residues are part of each CDR3. D genes are given only for firm matches. Where a row states a size, it is once, few, many or the class of an expanded clone; other rows omit it.

CDR3 DNA,CDR3 protein,clone size,D gene,J gene,V gene
TGTGCCATCGGTGAAGGACAGGGACAATCACCCCTCCACTTT,CAIGEGQGQSPLHF,NA,TRBD1,TRBJ1-6,TRBV10-3
TGTGCCAGCAGTGCTCCGGGCCTTGGATTTGAGACCCAGTACTTC,CASSAPGLGFETQYF,NA,NA,TRBJ2-5,TRBV28
TGCAGCGTGGGCACTAGCGGGGGAACAAAGACCCAGTACTTC,CSVGTSGGTKTQYF,NA,TRBD2,TRBJ2-5,TRBV29-1
TGCAGTGCTAGAAAACTAGCGGGGGCTTACTCTGGGGCCAACGTCCTGACTTTC,CSARKLAGAYSGANVLTF,NA,TRBD2,TRBJ2-6,TRBV20-1
TGTGCCAGCAGGGACGGATCCGCTAACTATGGCTACACCTTC,CASRDGSANYGYTF,NA,NA,TRBJ1-2,TRBV6-1
TGCAGTGCTTCCACATCGGGCACCACAGATACGCAGTATTTT,CSASTSGTTDTQYF,NA,NA,TRBJ2-3,TRBV20-1
TGTGCCAGCAGCCCTCTCGCGGGGTTCCAAGAGACCCAGTACTTC,CASSPLAGFQETQYF,few,NA,TRBJ2-5,TRBV7-2
TGTGCCAGCAGCGCCGCCGGGGCGCCGCCGTTCTTC,CASSAAGAPPFF,NA,NA,TRBJ2-1,TRBV9
TGTGCCAGCAGCCTACTCCGGGACAGCGAGACCCAGTACTTC,CASSLLRDSETQYF,NA,TRBD1,TRBJ2-5,TRBV28
TGTGCCAGCAGTCCCTTGACCCAAGCCTATGGCTACACCTTC,CASSPLTQAYGYTF,NA,NA,TRBJ1-2,TRBV12-3/TRBV12-4
TGTGCCAGCAGTACGCGGCTCTATGGCTACACCTTC,CASSTRLYGYTF,NA,NA,TRBJ1-2,TRBV6-2/TRBV6-3
TGTGCCAGCAGCGATGGGGAGACCCAGTACTTC,CASSDGETQYF,NA,NA,TRBJ2-5,TRBV7-9
TGCAGCGTTGATCTTCTCTGGGATGAGCAGTTCTTC,CSVDLLWDEQFF,few,NA,TRBJ2-1,TRBV29-1
TGCGCCAGCATAGGACCTCTCACAGATACGCAGTATTTT,CASIGPLTDTQYF,NA,NA,TRBJ2-3,TRBV4-1
TGCAGTGCTAGACAGGGGAAGGAGCAGTACTTC,CSARQGKEQYF,NA,NA,TRBJ2-7,TRBV20-1
TGTGCCAGCAGTGAAGAACAGAATCACTACAATGAGCAGTTCTTC,CASSEEQNHYNEQFF,NA,NA,TRBJ2-1,TRBV2
TGTGCCAGCAGACTCGGGACAGGGGCGGGGTATGGCTACACCTTC,CASRLGTGAGYGYTF,NA,TRBD1,TRBJ1-2,TRBV27
TGCGCCAGCAGCGGGATTAATGAAAAACTGTTTTTT,CASSGINEKLFF,NA,NA,TRBJ1-4,TRBV4-1
TGCGCCAGCAGCTCCGCTACGGACTCTGGGGCCAACGTCCTGACTTTC,CASSSATDSGANVLTF,NA,NA,TRBJ2-6,TRBV5-1
TGTGCCAGCAGCCCAGGCCGGGGATCGCCCCAGCATTTT,CASSPGRGSPQHF,NA,NA,TRBJ1-5,TRBV7-2
TGTGCCACCAGGGAACGGGGGACGCAGTATTTT,CATRERGTQYF,NA,NA,TRBJ2-3,TRBV15
TGTGCCTGGAGCGTCCAGCGGGGGGGGCCGCTCAACGAGCAGTACTTC,CAWSVQRGGPLNEQYF,NA,TRBD2,TRBJ2-7,TRBV30